This TCR beta chain was obtained from a study of cytomegalovirus exposure and HLA in healthy donors (dated by TCRdb to the late 2010s). For context, the study as a whole: In an earlier analysis of approximately 500 of the donors, 250 to 350 Gb of sequence data and just under 120 million unique TCR beta sequences from 150 million to 200 million T cells were reported. Approximately 310 gigabases of sequencing data and around 80 million unique TCR sequences made up an early release that covered approximately 700 HLA-typed donors. Of the roughly 410 genotyped donors, 75% to 85% were placed in the genetic ancestry cluster associated with self-reported Caucasian donors. The study aimed to test whether cataloging public T cell receptors could reveal signatures of past pathogen exposure. The study used immunosequencing to profile the T cell repertoires of more than 650 subjects and linked those repertoires to cytomegalovirus serostatus. A separate validation cohort of 100 to 150 different subjects was used in addition to the 666-subject first cohort. To predict cytomegalovirus infection status, the study combined high-throughput TCR immunosequencing, statistical association of individual TCRs with disease status, and machine learning. In a later analysis, previously published TCR beta repertoires from several hundred donors were re-analyzed and high-resolution HLA genotyping was added so that TCR occurrence patterns could be studied. In the later analysis, no new phenotypic data were used to find candidate immune exposures; instead, reliance was placed on TCR beta sequences and their occurrence across donors. In an earlier analysis of 550 to 700 of the donors, high-throughput TCR beta sequencing was used to judge whether each TCR beta V gene segment behaved as functional or pseudogenic. Donor age, sex, ethnicity and CMV serostatus were compiled alongside the repertoire data. A later genetic analysis used genome-wide SNP genotypes for about 65% of the 666 donors, treating that subset as a discovery cohort. Every repertoire in the discovery cohort had been generated on one and the same sequencing platform. HLA typing included class I and class II loci at four-digit resolution. The number of donors typed differed by locus, with roughly 620-640 for A, B, C, DRB1 and DQB1, roughly 520 for DQA1, 600 to 610 for DPA1, and some 440 for DPB1. Four to six DR-DQ haplotypes were handled as single units for association and clustering, since linkage in the cohort was strong. Among almost 400 genotyped donors of the cohort, an average of around 240,000 unique TCR beta nucleotide sequences were sequenced per donor, approximately 20% of them non-productive.

General conclusions and limits of the study: The authors suggested that the approach could potentially be extended to other disease states and immunological phenotypes. The sequencing pipeline was judged likely to have produced a cluster of highly shared sequence variants as a technical artifact. Approximately 18 rarely observed V segments, including chromosome 9 orphons, were excluded from the earlier analysis of a few hundred of the donors because counts were too low. Some IMGT-functional V segments, including TRBV6-2 and TRBV6-3, could not be told apart with the 87-base-pair reads, so those segments were excluded. When HLA alleles, especially DR and DQ, strongly co-occurred, attributing TCR associations to individual alleles was difficult. In a later analysis, HLA-associated TCR beta chains were found to be more clonally expanded and to have lower generation probabilities than equally common non-associated chains. In an earlier analysis of about 600 of the donors, most TCR beta V segments appeared in productive rearrangements about 90% or about 30% of the time, broadly matching IMGT annotations. An association between a missense DCLRE1C variant and V-gene and J-gene trimming of TCR beta chains was found in a later genetic analysis and replicated in an independent cohort. According to a later analysis, TCR association rates differed among HLA loci, with DRB1 alleles showing the most associated TCRs and HLA-C alleles showing the fewest. Most CMV-associated TCR beta chains appeared to be HLA-restricted in a later analysis, and the HLA associations seemed to be driven largely by CMV exposure. The study listed 164 TCR beta chains as associated with cytomegalovirus. The classifier was reported to diagnose cytomegalovirus status with high specificity and sensitivity in both the original cohort and the validation cohort. Several of the top co-occurrence clusters appeared to be linked to parvovirus B19, influenza, CMV and Epstein-Barr virus, according to a later analysis. Because HLA typing was missing for some donors at each locus, association tests included only the typed subset. This cohort had only TCR beta chains sequenced, and the lack of alpha or paired-chain data limited which features could be detected. In vitro tests confirmed that a few of the cytomegalovirus-associated TCR beta chains recognize cytomegalovirus antigens. The presence/absence analyses assumed that sequencing depth was roughly uniform across donors, and that assumption may not be true. A later genetic analysis reported fewer N-insertions in productive TCRs among donors in an Asian-associated ancestry cluster than the roughly 720-donor mean. A further reported finding was that TCR beta sequences accurately predicted the HLA-A and HLA-B alleles for most subjects in the first cohort. Correlated functional status among segregating V segments might be attributable to linkage disequilibrium, but an unknown experimental factor could not be ruled out. In a later analysis, about 17,000 TCR beta sequences were associated with specific HLA alleles at a false discovery rate of 0.05. The only immune exposure information available for the cohort was CMV serostatus. Across donors, most TCR sequences were observed very rarely, whereas some public TCRs were present in many individuals.

Library preparation was by the immunoSEQ multiplex PCR assay. For the multiplex PCR, a mixture combining 60 forward primers for TCR Vbeta segments and 13 reverse primers for TCR Jbeta segments was used. The CDR3 region of rearranged TCR beta genes was amplified from genomic DNA with a multiplex PCR assay. On the Illumina HiSeq System, the amplified TCR beta libraries were sequenced as 87-base-pair reads. Per the original workflow: In a later analysis, tens of millions of unique TCR beta chains were counted across the approximately 640 repertoires, and about 9.9 million of these chains were shared by at least two donors. To remove PCR and sequencing errors, raw reads were error-corrected and collapsed into unique sequences using a nearest-neighbor algorithm that merged closely related sequences. Alignment of CDR3 sequences to IMGT reference sequences was used to assign V, D and J gene segments. Each retained sequence needed at least a six-nucleotide match to both a V gene segment and a J gene segment. A rearrangement counted as productive if the CDR3 had no stop codons and remained in frame with V and J, and every other rearrangement counted as non-productive. CDR3 was defined according to IMGT convention as the region running from the second conserved V-encoded cysteine to the conserved J-encoded phenylalanine. The earlier analysis of 500 to 650 of the donors excluded any sequence lacking an unambiguous match to a single V gene segment. An earlier analysis of 550 to 650 of the donors classified V segments as functional when productive rearrangements were above 56.7% and as segregating when the standard deviation between donors was above 5%. A statistical classification framework was built for diagnosing cytomegalovirus status from the catalog of TCR beta chain sequences. In a later analysis, TCR nucleotide sequences were compared against IMGT/GENE-DB human TR gene sequences so that V and J genes could be assigned. Using the TCRdist pipeline, a later analysis assigned CDR3 sequences along with most-parsimonious VDJ recombination scenarios. In a later analysis, each TCR beta chain was defined by its CDR3 amino acid sequence together with its V-gene family, and reads without a unique V-gene family were excluded. A later analysis removed roughly 590 highly shared, low-generation-probability nucleotide sequences to deal with suspected cross-contamination and a sequencing artifact. In a later analysis, a clonal expansion index was calculated for each public chain from normalized within-repertoire ranks of inferred template counts. A later analysis computed generation probabilities with a VDJ recombination model fitted to out-of-frame rearrangements, and checked the results against IGoR. Hypergeometric tests were used in a later analysis to score TCR-TCR, TCR-HLA and TCR-CMV co-occurrence, with a repertoire-size bias correction applied to the TCR pairs. In a later analysis, false discovery rates were estimated by permuting HLA or CMV assignments 20 times. In a later analysis, co-occurring TCRs were grouped using DBSCAN, with TCRdist sequence similarity added in when clustering inside HLA-allele-positive subsets. For co-occurrence clustering, repertoires with fewer than 30,000 or more than 120,000 public chains were excluded, along with about five repertoires with anomalous nucleotide sharing. TCRdb took this table from immuneACCESS and kept in-frame rearrangements with V and J called. Such tables lack part of the clones; where checked against another copy, unresolved V genes explain under half of the gap, and the rest is unexplained. V and J calls and clone size are copied from that table; D and trimming were computed from the DNA. This sample lists some 150,000 clones; more than 60% were detected once. Around 1.6% of the sample is in the top ten clones.

The germline V gene encodes CDR1 SGHDT and CDR2 YYEEEE. V is cut by 4 bases and J by 7 bases, and the space between the germline ends is 18 bases. The CDR3 holds 15 amino acids from the cysteine to the phenylalanine. Left in the record is the CDR3 DNA by itself, 45 bases read in frame from the first base. The cohort consisted of approximately 690 healthy bone marrow donors. All cohort members were sampled while nominally healthy, although unrecorded immune exposures were likely present. The donor tested CMV seronegative and was one of the 352 seronegative cohort members. Each donor provided a peripheral blood sample, and peripheral blood mononuclear cells were used for TCR beta sequencing. Genomic DNA was extracted from the blood cell samples with the Qiagen DNeasy Blood Extraction Kit. To note about this clone: This receptor's antigen is unknown. The record has no base qualities; no much larger clone is one base away.

The chain joins TRBV5-6 to TRBJ1-5; TRBD1 might be the D gene, on 5 matching bases. The sample comprised PBMCs. The receptor was derived from a female donor in good health and CMV-seronegative. The CDR3 amino acid sequence is: CASSPRGILQQPQHF. The nucleotides are TGTGCCAGCAGCCCCCGGGGGATCTTACAGCAGCCCCAGCATTTT.